This TCR beta chain was documented in a study of human T cells and chemical hapten exposure. Library construction involved attaching unique molecular identifiers to individual cDNA molecules, which allowed quantitative, reproducible TCR counting. TCRdb processed the RACE reads anew with MiXCR; each CDR3 protein has one entry. In the table there are approximately 87,000 distinct CDR3 sequences, approximately 10% of which are singletons. CDR1 and CDR2 (germline): SEHNR, FQNEAQ (reference sequence). CDR3 length: 12 residues. The ends were cut back, 0 bases at V and 2 bases at J, with 0 bases in the middle. A few counts support this clonotype. Documented time point: patch test 2, 6 weeks after DPC sensitization. The treatment denotes: therapeutic diphenylcyclopropenone sensitization with weekly scalp DPC.

This material consisted of whole blood, taken in connection with sensitization to the hapten diphenylcyclopropenone (DPC). V gene TRBV7-9 combines with J gene TRBJ2-3; no clear D. This TCR was sampled from a woman aged 40 to 50 with alopecia areata. Some clones in this sample may be carry-over from other donors' samples. The CDR3 DNA reads TGTGCCAGCAGCTTAGCCACAGATACGCAGTATTTT. It translates to CASSLATDTQYF.